The 20 T cell receptor beta chains presented below share a single source sample, sequenced in a study of blood T cells in healthy people across ages. Then a second PCR, running roughly 7 to 11 cycles, was carried out with a sample-barcoded 5' primer and a J-beta primer mix. TCRdb passed the 5' RACE reads through MiXCR, listing each CDR3 protein once. Counted here are approximately 1.5 million distinct CDR3 sequences, about 35% occurring once; the ten biggest clones make up approximately 11%. Material for sequencing was blood. The receptor set was obtained from a young woman in good health.

The genes are TRBV19 and TRBJ2-3, with 7 bases that match TRBD2. V dropped 6 bases and J dropped 5; count of bases not matched to a gene: 8. The CDR3 extends over 14 amino acids. The germline CDR1 and CDR2 sequences are LNHDA and SQIVND (reference sequence). The CDR3 region has the DNA TGTGCCAGTAGCTTTGGCCCGGGAGGAGATACGCAGTATTTT. This translates into CASSFGPGGDTQYF.

The chain employs TRBV6-1 and TRBJ2-1, with 12 bases aligning to TRBD1. Germline V CDR1 and CDR2: MNHNS, SASEGT. The CDR3 spans 14 residues. The V segment lost 6 bases and the J segment 10 bases; nucleotides outside the gene matches: 7. Here the CDR3 reads CASSAGTGGREQFF. The CDR3 DNA reads as TGTGCCAGCAGCGCTGGGACAGGGGGCAGGGAGCAGTTCTTC.

Worth noting for this clonotype: One junction end disagrees with the germline gene, perhaps due to a read error. The chain links TRBV12-3 or TRBV12-4 to TRBJ2-1; tentatively, D is TRBD1 (6 bases). This CDR3 spans 13 amino acids. The CDR3 spells CTSSWGQNNEQFF. DNA for the CDR3: TGTACCAGCAGCTGGGGGCAGAACAATGAGCAGTTCTTC.

This clonotype came up a few times. The chain recombines TRBV24-1 with TRBJ2-1, with 8 nucleotides matching TRBD2. The CDR3 has 16 residues. The germline V gene has CDR1 KGHDR and CDR2 SFDVKD. After removal of 4 bases from V and 0 bases from J, the junction contained 4 bases not matched to a gene. CDR3 DNA sequence: TGTGCCACCAGTGAGTCGGGGACTAGCTCCTACAATGAGCAGTTCTTC. Its translation is CATSESGTSSYNEQFF.

The chain joins TRBV9 to TRBJ2-1; maybe TRBD1 (6 bases). This CDR3 region has 13 residues. V shed 3 bases and J shed 10 bases, with 14 bases lying between them. In germline, CDR1 is SGDLS, CDR2 YYNGEE. The CDR3 protein is CASSGPSRGEQFF. DNA of the CDR3: TGTGCCAGCAGCGGTCCGTCAAGGGGGGAGCAGTTCTTC.

The chain joins TRBV7-3 to TRBJ2-7; D not certain. V lost 8 bases and J 5 bases, leaving 16 bases between the germline ends. The CDR3 loop spans 13 amino acids. Germline lookup yields CDR1 SGHTA and CDR2 FQGTGA. CDR3 nucleotides: TGTGCCAGCCGTCGCGCACCTGGCGACGAGCAGTACTTC. Protein product: CASRRAPGDEQYF.

This clonotype was counted at least ten times. V and J are TRBV10-3 and TRBJ2-5, with 13 bases aligning to TRBD2. The germline CDR1 and CDR2 sequences are ENHRY and SYGVKD. The J segment lost 4 bases and the V segment lost 2 bases, leaving 4 bases of the junction unmatched. This CDR3 region has 16 residues. The CDR3 spells CAISETRTSGGETQYF. The CDR3 DNA reads TGTGCCATCAGTGAGACCAGGACTAGCGGGGGAGAGACCCAGTACTTC.

In this sample, this clonotype turned up a few times. The gene calls are TRBV7-2 and TRBJ2-7, with 8 bases aligning to TRBD1. The V segment lost 1 base and the J segment 3 bases; nucleotides outside the gene matches: 5. CDR3 length: 15 residues. Germline CDR1 and CDR2: SGHTA and FQGNSA. The CDR3 loop reads CASSLVSRGLYEQYF. For the CDR3, the DNA is TGTGCCAGCAGCTTAGTTTCCAGGGGGCTCTACGAGCAGTACTTC. Drawing the rest from reference TRBV7-2 and TRBJ2-7, the complete variable domain is GAGVSQSPSNKVTEKGKDVELRCDPISGHTALYWYRQSLGQGLEFLIYFQGNSAPDKSGLPSDRFSAERTGGSVSTLTIQRTQQEDSAVYLCASSLVSRGLYEQYFGPGTRLTVT.

This clonotype was seen a handful of times. The V and J genes are TRBV7-2 and TRBJ2-3; D perhaps matches TRBD2 (6 bases). V lost 4 bases and J 1 base, leaving 12 bases between the germline ends. The CDR3 has 15 amino acids. CDR1 and CDR2 (germline): SGHTA, FQGNSA. CDR3 region: CASSSTSHGTDTQYF. CDR3 DNA sequence: TGTGCCAGCAGCTCCACTAGCCATGGCACAGATACGCAGTATTTT.

The genes are TRBV20-1 and TRBJ1-5; 7 bases are a match to TRBD1. Per germline, CDR1 DFQATT and CDR2 SNEGSKA (reference sequence). Trimming cost V 4 bases and J 2 bases; bases outside gene matches: 8. The CDR3 consists of 15 residues. The CDR3 here is CSAKEGGGGNQPQHF. DNA of the CDR3: TGCAGTGCTAAGGAAGGGGGCGGTGGCAATCAGCCCCAGCATTTT.

The rearrangement joins TRBV28 to TRBJ2-7; D unclear. CDR1 and CDR2 from the germline V gene are MDHEN and SYDVKM. With 1 base removed from V and 4 bases from J, the gap between germline ends came to 5 bases. This CDR3 is built from 12 residues. CDR3 loop: CASSLSKYEQYF. CDR3 in DNA: TGTGCCAGCAGTTTATCCAAGTACGAGCAGTACTTC.

J is TRBJ2-3 and V is TRBV2; D might be TRBD2 (5 bases). The CDR3 covers 16 residues. Trimming stripped 8 bases from V and 0 bases from J, with 18 bases between. CDR1 and CDR2 from the germline V gene are SNHLY and FYNNEI. The CDR3 region is CASRRVGLSSTDTQYF. The CDR3 DNA reads TGTGCCAGCCGCCGGGTTGGACTTTCTAGCACAGATACGCAGTATTTT. The whole variable domain, remainder taken from reference TRBV2 and TRBJ2-3, is EPEVTQTPSHQVTQMGQEVILRCVPISNHLYFYWYRQILGQKVEFLVSFYNNEISEKSEIFDDQFSVERPDGSNFTLKIRSTKLEDSAMYFCASRRVGLSSTDTQYFGPGTRLTVL.

The chain joins TRBV12-3 or TRBV12-4 to TRBJ2-3; perhaps TRBD2 as D (6 bases). The CDR3 is 14 amino acids. The V gene lost 6 bases and the J gene lost 1 base, with 11 bases spanning the gap. CDR3 coding DNA: TGTGCCAGCAGACATGCTAGCGGCACAGATACGCAGTATTTT. Translating it yields CASRHASGTDTQYF.

This clonotype was seen more than once but under ten times. In nucleotides, the CDR3 is TGCGCCAGCAGCTACCTGGCTCTTAGTACAGGGCGAAGAGCCGAGCAGTACTTC. The encoded protein is CASSYLALSTGRRAEQYF. The chain joins TRBV5-1 to TRBJ2-7, with D possibly matching TRBD1 (6 bases). Germline values: CDR1 SGHRS, CDR2 YFSETQ. V was shortened by 3 bases and J by 6 bases, with 28 bases between the two germline ends. The CDR3 covers 18 residues.

The genes are TRBV27 and TRBJ1-1; D is unclear. The CDR3 has 13 residues. From germline, CDR1 is MNHEY and CDR2 SMNVEV (reference sequence). Trimming cost V 6 bases and J 0 bases, with 8 bases left between them. The CDR3 spells CASRKELNTEAFF. The CDR3 region has the DNA TGTGCCAGCAGGAAGGAGCTGAACACTGAAGCTTTCTTT.

V and J are TRBV7-2 and TRBJ2-1, with D unclear. The CDR3 covers 16 residues. Trimming left V 1 base short and J 10 bases short, with 20 bases between. From germline, CDR1 is SGHTA and CDR2 FQGNSA. CDR3 amino acids: CASSLGASVVAYEQFF. In DNA form, the CDR3 reads TGTGCCAGCAGCTTAGGAGCGAGCGTAGTGGCCTACGAGCAGTTCTTC.

The CDR3 nucleotides read TGTGCCAGCAGCCTAGGGAGTACTAACTATGGCTACACCTTC. Its protein is CASSLGSTNYGYTF. The genes are TRBV6-1 and TRBJ1-2, with D uncertain. The CDR3 is 14 residues long. The V gene lost 6 bases and the J gene lost 0 bases, with 11 bases spanning the gap. Germline CDR1 reads MNHNS; CDR2 reads SASEGT.

This clonotype was observed a handful of times. V and J are TRBV27 and TRBJ2-6; 8 nucleotides line up with TRBD1. V lost 0 bases, J lost 0 bases, and 4 bases stayed unmatched. Germline V gives CDR1 MNHEY, CDR2 SMNVEV (reference sequence). The CDR3 totals 18 residues. The CDR3 region is CASSLSAGGFSGANVLTF. The CDR3, as DNA: TGTGCCAGCAGTTTATCGGCAGGGGGCTTCTCTGGGGCCAACGTCCTGACTTTC.

This clonotype has only one observation. A read error is possible here, since a much larger clone lies one base away. The chain joins TRBV20-1 to TRBJ2-7, with TRBD2 matching over 9 bases. V dropped 3 bases and J dropped 4; count of bases not matched to a gene: 10. This CDR3 has 15 amino acids. Germline CDR1 and CDR2: DFQATT and SNEGSKA (reference sequence). This CDR3 is CSASDPSGIRYEQYF. The CDR3 DNA sequence: TGCAGTGCTAGTGACCCTAGCGGGATTAGGTACGAGCAGTACTTC.

Details on this clonotype: One junction end disagrees with the germline gene, perhaps due to a read error. The chain carries TRBV12-3 or TRBV12-4 and TRBJ2-3; D perhaps matches TRBD2 (5 bases). CDR3 size: 15 residues. The CDR3 DNA reads as TGTGCCATCGTGATGGAATCTACTAGAACAGATGCGCAGTATTTT. It translates to CAIVMESTRTDAQYF.